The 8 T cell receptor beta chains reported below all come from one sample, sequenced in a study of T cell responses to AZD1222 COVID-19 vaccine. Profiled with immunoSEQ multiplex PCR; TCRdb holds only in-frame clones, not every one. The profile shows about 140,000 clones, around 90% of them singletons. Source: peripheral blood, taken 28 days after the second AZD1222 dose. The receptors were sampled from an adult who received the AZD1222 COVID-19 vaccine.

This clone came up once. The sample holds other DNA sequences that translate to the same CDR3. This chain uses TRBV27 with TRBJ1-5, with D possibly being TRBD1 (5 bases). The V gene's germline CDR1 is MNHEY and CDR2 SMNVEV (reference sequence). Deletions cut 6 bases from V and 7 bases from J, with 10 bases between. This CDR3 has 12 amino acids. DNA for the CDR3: TGTGCCAGCAGCTCGGGGGGGCAGCCCCAGCATTTT. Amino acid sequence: CASSSGGQPQHF.

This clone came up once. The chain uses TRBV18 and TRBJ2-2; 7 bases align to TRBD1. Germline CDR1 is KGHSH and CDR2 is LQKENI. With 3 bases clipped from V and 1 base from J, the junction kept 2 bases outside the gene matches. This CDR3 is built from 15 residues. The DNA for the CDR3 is TGTGCCAGCTCACCGGGACAGCAGAACACCGGGGAGCTGTTTTTT. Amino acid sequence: CASSPGQQNTGELFF.

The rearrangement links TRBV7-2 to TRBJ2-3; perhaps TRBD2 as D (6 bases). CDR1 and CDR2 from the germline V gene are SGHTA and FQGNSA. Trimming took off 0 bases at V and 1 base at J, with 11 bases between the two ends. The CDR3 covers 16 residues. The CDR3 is CASSLAAASGTDTQYF. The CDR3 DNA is TGTGCCAGCAGCTTAGCGGCGGCTAGCGGCACAGATACGCAGTATTTT.

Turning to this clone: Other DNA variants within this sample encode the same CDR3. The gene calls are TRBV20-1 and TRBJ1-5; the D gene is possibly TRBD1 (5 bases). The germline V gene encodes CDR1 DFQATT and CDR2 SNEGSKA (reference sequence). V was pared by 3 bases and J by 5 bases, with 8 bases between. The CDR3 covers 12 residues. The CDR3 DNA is TGCAGTGCTAGTCAGGGAGATCAGCCCCAGCATTTT. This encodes CSASQGDQPQHF.

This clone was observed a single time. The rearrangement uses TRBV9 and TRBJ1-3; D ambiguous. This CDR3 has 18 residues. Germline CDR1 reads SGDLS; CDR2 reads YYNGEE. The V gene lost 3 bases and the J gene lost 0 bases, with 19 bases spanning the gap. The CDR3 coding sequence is TGTGCCAGCAGCGGTGGTGGAGGTTCACCTAGCTCTGGAAACACCATATATTTT. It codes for CASSGGGGSPSSGNTIYF.

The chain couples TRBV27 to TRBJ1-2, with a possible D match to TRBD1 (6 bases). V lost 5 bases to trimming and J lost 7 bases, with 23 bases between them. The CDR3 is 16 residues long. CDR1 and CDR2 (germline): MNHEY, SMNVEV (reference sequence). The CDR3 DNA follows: TGTGCCAGCAGTGCCACCGGGGGGCAGGGTATCGGTGGCTACACCTTC. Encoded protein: CASSATGGQGIGGYTF.

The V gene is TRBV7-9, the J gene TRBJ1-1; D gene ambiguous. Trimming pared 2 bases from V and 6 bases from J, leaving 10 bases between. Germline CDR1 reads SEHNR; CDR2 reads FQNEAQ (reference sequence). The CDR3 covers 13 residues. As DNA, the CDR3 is TGTGCCAGCAGCTTATCGGGTTTTGCTGAAGCTTTCTTT. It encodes CASSLSGFAEAFF.

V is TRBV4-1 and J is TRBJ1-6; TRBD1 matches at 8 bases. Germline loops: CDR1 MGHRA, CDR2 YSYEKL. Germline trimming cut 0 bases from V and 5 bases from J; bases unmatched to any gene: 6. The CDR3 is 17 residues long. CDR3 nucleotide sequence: TGCGCCAGCAGCCAAGACCCGAGGACAGGGAATAATTCACCCCTCCACTTT. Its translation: CASSQDPRTGNNSPLHF.